Presented here are 17 T cell receptor beta chains from one specimen sequenced in a study of monozygotic twins with inflammatory bowel disease. TCRdb re-called the 5' RACE reads and shows each CDR3 protein once, DNA omitted. This sample carries around 450,000 distinct CDR3 sequences, with 2% to 3% going to the ten biggest clones. Sequencing was carried out using blood. The receptor source for this set is a human donor with ulcerative colitis or Crohn's disease, or a healthy co-twin of an affected twin (not recorded which).

V usage is TRBV6-1 and J usage is TRBJ2-1; TCRdb indicates TRBD1, and absent DNA this call remains unverified. CDR1 and CDR2 (germline): MNHNS, SASEGT. The CDR3 runs to 12 residues. The CDR3: CASSEAMGTGFF.

J is TRBJ2-3 and V is TRBV20-1. CDR1 and CDR2 from the germline V gene are DFQATT and SNEGSKA (reference sequence). The CDR3 covers 16 residues. CDR3 amino acids: CSARIVFSLGTDTQYF.

The chain employs TRBV11-1 and TRBJ2-2; TCRdb lists TRBD1, though no DNA is available to test this call. This CDR3 is built from 18 residues. From germline, CDR1 is SGHAT and CDR2 FQDESV (reference sequence). CDR3 loop: CASSLPPGVGVRTGELFF.

The rearrangement joins TRBV28 to TRBJ1-1; the TCRdb call, TRBD1, lacks DNA for checking. Germline-derived CDR1 and CDR2 are MDHEN and SYDVKM. The CDR3 spans 14 residues. The CDR3 sequence: CASSLRHPGTEAFF.

The CDR3 loop reads CASSLEPGETQYF. The V gene is TRBV7-2, the J gene TRBJ2-5; TCRdb selects TRBD1, and the lack of DNA leaves this call unchecked. The CDR3 is 13 residues long. CDR1 and CDR2 from the germline V gene are SGHTA and FQGNSA. Full variable domain (remainder filled in from reference TRBV7-2 and TRBJ2-5): GAGVSQSPSNKVTEKGKDVELRCDPISGHTALYWYRQSLGQGLEFLIYFQGNSAPDKSGLPSDRFSAERTGGSVSTLTIQRTQQEDSAVYLCASSLEPGETQYFGPGTRLLVL.

This sequence joins TRBV7-9 and TRBJ1-2; the TCRdb call, TRBD1, lacks DNA for checking. CDR1 and CDR2 from the germline V gene are SEHNR and FQNEAQ (reference sequence). The length of the CDR3 is 13 residues. The CDR3 sequence: CASSLSQGPGYTF.

The rearrangement links TRBV7-2 to TRBJ2-5; TCRdb indicates TRBD2, and absent DNA this call remains unverified. Germline CDR1 is SGHTA and CDR2 is FQGNSA. The CDR3 is 12 residues long. The CDR3 is CAIRLAGETQYF.

This chain uses TRBV7-2 with TRBJ2-5; TCRdb picks TRBD2, but there is no DNA to check that call. CDR1 and CDR2 from the germline V gene are SGHTA and FQGNSA. The CDR3 covers 15 residues. The CDR3 loop is CASSGLAGGPQTQYF.

This chain joins TRBV3-1 and TRBJ2-5; the D call of TRBD1 rests on TCRdb alone, since no DNA is present to check it. CDR1 and CDR2 (germline): LGHDT, YNNKEL (reference sequence). This CDR3 is built from 14 residues. The CDR3 sequence is CASSQSRGTETQYF.

The chain uses TRBV29-1 and TRBJ2-7; TCRdb returns TRBD1, unconfirmable since there is no DNA. The CDR3 spans 14 residues. Germline V gene data show CDR1 as SQVTM and CDR2 as ANQGSEA. The CDR3: CSVYTGGPTYEQYF.

J is TRBJ2-1 and V is TRBV6-2 or TRBV6-3; without DNA, the TCRdb call of TRBD1 cannot be checked. The CDR3 contains 14 residues. CDR1 is MNHEY and CDR2 is SVGEGT in the germline V gene. CDR3: CASRGTQVYNEQFF.

CDR3 sequence reads: CASSQVPVGGSGANVLTF. V and J are TRBV3-1 and TRBJ2-6; TCRdb's D call of TRBD1 is untestable without DNA. Germline V gene lookup returns CDR1 LGHDT and CDR2 YNNKEL (reference sequence). The CDR3 spans 18 residues.

The chain carries TRBV6-1 and TRBJ2-1. The germline V gene encodes CDR1 MNHNS and CDR2 SASEGT. The CDR3 runs 15 residues. CDR3 in amino acids: CATQWSPSSYNEQFF.

V and J are TRBV4-1 and TRBJ1-5; TCRdb lists TRBD1, though no DNA is available to test this call. Germline CDR1 reads MGHRA; CDR2 reads YSYEKL. The CDR3 length is 17 residues. Here the CDR3 reads CASSQDGTGLRNQPQHF.

The chain joins TRBV11-2 to TRBJ2-3; no DNA is available, so the TRBD1 call from TCRdb remains unchecked. The CDR3 consists of 16 residues. The V gene's germline CDR1 is SGHAT and CDR2 FQNNGV. The CDR3 protein is CASSLDRGRATDTQYF.

The rearrangement uses TRBV12-3 or TRBV12-4 and TRBJ1-1; the TCRdb call, TRBD1, lacks DNA for checking. This CDR3 has 15 amino acids. The chain's CDR3 is CASSLRDRGITEAFF.

The rearrangement joins TRBV28 to TRBJ1-5. Germline CDR1 MDHEN, CDR2 SYDVKM. This CDR3 comprises 13 residues. The CDR3 here is CASSLSGFQPQHF.